Listed below are T cell receptor beta chains from one sample, sequenced in a study of OX40 agonist ivuxolimab in advanced cancers. TCRdb's copy holds only in-frame clones and misses some; the assay was immunoSEQ multiplex PCR. The table includes just over 80,000 clones, nearly 90% detected once. Here the sequenced sample was CD4+ or CD8+ T cells sorted from blood, taken in a trial of the OX40 agonist ivuxolimab. All receptors come from an adult with an advanced solid tumor such as melanoma, head and neck, liver or kidney cancer. The CDR3 runs from the conserved cysteine through the conserved F or W. Each record gives: D gene, V gene, J gene, clone size, CDR3 DNA, CDR3 protein. The D gene is left open where the match is weak. Clone size appears in some rows only: once, few, many, or a class for an expanded clone.

>TRBD2|TRBV4-1|TRBJ2-3|-
TGCGCCAGCAGCCAACCCCCCCTAGCGGGACGGACAGATACGCAGTATTTT
CASSQPPLAGRTDTQYF
>TRBD1|TRBV19|TRBJ1-1|-
TGTGCCAGTAGTATTAGGGGGCTACGGCACACTGAAGCTTTCTTT
CASSIRGLRHTEAFF
>-|TRBV30|TRBJ1-2|-
TGTGCCTGGAGATTAACAACAGGGTTTGGCTACACCTTC
CAWRLTTGFGYTF
>-|TRBV5-1|TRBJ2-1|-
TGCGCCAGCAGCTTGAACACCCGCTCCTACAATGAGCAGTTCTTC
CASSLNTRSYNEQFF
>TRBD1|TRBV7-6|TRBJ1-5|-
TGTGCCAGCAGCCCTGGACAGGGGGCTGTTCAGCCCCAGCATTTT
CASSPGQGAVQPQHF
>-|TRBV5-4|TRBJ2-3|-
TGTGCCAGCAGCTTAATTGCATCTGGTCCAGATACGCAGTATTTT
CASSLIASGPDTQYF
>-|TRBV9|TRBJ1-5|-
TGTGCCAGCAGCGTACGCGGGGATCAGCCCCAGCATTTT
CASSVRGDQPQHF
>TRBD1|TRBV10-3|TRBJ1-1|-
TGTGCCATCAGTGAATACAGGGGGGACACTGAAGCTTTCTTT
CAISEYRGDTEAFF
>-|TRBV7-8|TRBJ1-5|-
TGTGCCAGCAGCTTATTTCCGGGGGGCGGTCAGCCCCAGCATTTT
CASSLFPGGGQPQHF
>-|TRBV28|TRBJ1-2|few
TGTGCCAGCAGTTTAACGGGGCGCGTATCATCGGGCTACACCTTC
CASSLTGRVSSGYTF
>TRBD2|TRBV7-6|TRBJ2-1|-
TGTGCCAGCGCCGGGACTAGCGGGATCAGGGCCAATGAGCAGTTCTTC
CASAGTSGIRANEQFF
>-|TRBV15|TRBJ2-5|-
TGTGCCACCAGCAGAGGACAGAGGAGAAAAGAGACCCAGTACTTC
CATSRGQRRKETQYF
>TRBD1|TRBV27|TRBJ1-6|once
TGTGCCAGCAGTTTGCAGACAGGGAATAATTCACCCCTCCACTTT
CASSLQTGNNSPLHF
>TRBD2|TRBV15|TRBJ2-1|-
TGTGCCACCAGCAGAGATCGGGGACTAGCAACCTACAATGAGCAGTTCTTC
CATSRDRGLATYNEQFF
>TRBD2|TRBV19|TRBJ2-7|-
TGTGCCACCCGGTCACACCTAAGCGGGAGTGGGTACGAGCAGTACTTC
CATRSHLSGSGYEQYF
>-|TRBV21-1|TRBJ1-2|-
TGTGCCAGTTTGGTGCTGACAGGCAACGGCTACACCTTC
CASLVLTGNGYTF
>TRBD1|TRBV11-3|TRBJ2-7|-
TGTGCCAGCAGCTACGGACAGGGAGGCGAGCAGTACTTC
CASSYGQGGEQYF
>-|TRBV6-5|TRBJ1-2|-
TGTGCCAGCAGTACCCCCGACTATGGCTACACCTTC
CASSTPDYGYTF
>-|TRBV15|TRBJ1-1|-
TGTGCCACCAGCAGAGATCCGTACCGATTGAACACTGAAGCTTTCTTT
CATSRDPYRLNTEAFF
>-|TRBV18|TRBJ2-2|-
TGTGCCAGCTCACCACAAAAGGGGCTAGCGCCGAACACCGGGGAGCTGTTTTTT
CASSPQKGLAPNTGELFF
>-|TRBV28|TRBJ2-4|-
TGTGCCAGCAGCCTCCCGCCCAAAAACATTCAGTACTTC
CASSLPPKNIQYF